The rows below give T cell receptor beta chains drawn from one sample of a study of PD-1 and CTLA-4 blockade in melanoma. Assay used: immunoSEQ multiplex PCR; TCRdb lists only in-frame clones, some missing. This table has around 31,000 clones, less than 90% appearing once. The material was CD8+ T cells from peripheral blood, obtained from a patient given anti-PD-1 treatment. The origin of the receptors is a human donor with melanoma. Both conserved end residues are part of each CDR3. The D gene is left open where the match is weak. The size field is filled for only some rows; it gives once, few, many or a size class.

clone size: .; V gene: TRBV11-2; D gene: TRBD1; J gene: TRBJ1-6; CDR3 DNA: TGTGCCAGCAGCGGGACAGGGGGTTCACCCCTCCACTTT; CDR3 protein: CASSGTGGSPLHF
clone size: .; V gene: TRBV10-3; D gene: .; J gene: TRBJ2-7; CDR3 DNA: TGTGCCATCAGTGAGTCGCCAGGGGCCTACGAGCAGTACTTC; CDR3 protein: CAISESPGAYEQYF
clone size: .; V gene: TRBV27; D gene: TRBD2; J gene: TRBJ2-1; CDR3 DNA: TGTGCCAGCAGTTTATTGGGGGGGGGCTACAATGAGCAGTTCTTC; CDR3 protein: CASSLLGGGYNEQFF
clone size: .; V gene: TRBV19; D gene: .; J gene: TRBJ2-7; CDR3 DNA: TGTGCCAGTACCCCAGGGGCGGGGGATCAATACGAGCAGTACTTC; CDR3 protein: CASTPGAGDQYEQYF
clone size: .; V gene: TRBV25-1; D gene: .; J gene: TRBJ2-7; CDR3 DNA: TGTGCCAGCAGTGACCCCAGGGAGTCCTACGAGCAGTACTTC; CDR3 protein: CASSDPRESYEQYF
clone size: .; V gene: TRBV2; D gene: .; J gene: TRBJ1-5; CDR3 DNA: TGTGCCAGCAGTGGAGACAGACAGGTGAATAGCAATCAGCCCCAGCATTTT; CDR3 protein: CASSGDRQVNSNQPQHF
clone size: .; V gene: TRBV6-5; D gene: TRBD1; J gene: TRBJ1-1; CDR3 DNA: TGTGCCAGCAAAGTAGGGACAGGGGGCAGAGCTTTCTTT; CDR3 protein: CASKVGTGGRAFF
clone size: .; V gene: TRBV27; D gene: .; J gene: TRBJ1-6; CDR3 DNA: TGTGCCAGCAGTCCCCCAGGGGCGAATTCACCCCTCCACTTT; CDR3 protein: CASSPPGANSPLHF
clone size: .; V gene: TRBV15; D gene: .; J gene: TRBJ1-6; CDR3 DNA: TGTGCCACCAGCAGAGATGACGAGGGCTCACCCCTCCACTTT; CDR3 protein: CATSRDDEGSPLHF
clone size: .; V gene: TRBV6-5; D gene: TRBD1; J gene: TRBJ2-2; CDR3 DNA: TGTGCCAGCAGTTACAAACAGGGGGGAACCGGGGAGCTGTTTTTT; CDR3 protein: CASSYKQGGTGELFF
clone size: .; V gene: TRBV3-1/TRBV3-2; D gene: .; J gene: TRBJ1-1; CDR3 DNA: TGTGCCAGCAGCCAGGAGGGTATCGGGAACACTGAAGCTTTCTTT; CDR3 protein: CASSQEGIGNTEAFF
clone size: .; V gene: TRBV9; D gene: .; J gene: TRBJ1-1; CDR3 DNA: TGTGCCAGCAGTGCTGGAGGGAACACTGAAGCTTTCTTT; CDR3 protein: CASSAGGNTEAFF
clone size: .; V gene: TRBV20-1; D gene: .; J gene: TRBJ1-2; CDR3 DNA: TGCAGTGCCTTGGTACACTATGGCTACACCTTC; CDR3 protein: CSALVHYGYTF
clone size: .; V gene: TRBV6-1; D gene: .; J gene: TRBJ2-3; CDR3 DNA: TGTGCCAGCAGTGATATTGGCCTTGGAGATACGCAGTATTTT; CDR3 protein: CASSDIGLGDTQYF
clone size: .; V gene: TRBV5-1; D gene: TRBD1; J gene: TRBJ2-7; CDR3 DNA: TGCGCCAGCAGCCCGGACAGGTCGGGGGAGCAGTACTTC; CDR3 protein: CASSPDRSGEQYF
clone size: .; V gene: TRBV2; D gene: .; J gene: TRBJ2-3; CDR3 DNA: TGTGCCAGCAGTCTTCCAGAGGACCTCTCCACAGATACGCAGTATTTT; CDR3 protein: CASSLPEDLSTDTQYF
clone size: .; V gene: TRBV9; D gene: .; J gene: TRBJ1-4; CDR3 DNA: TGTGCCAGCAGCGTAGAAGGTGGCGCTGGGGAAAAACTGTTTTTT; CDR3 protein: CASSVEGGAGEKLFF
clone size: .; V gene: TRBV7-9; D gene: .; J gene: TRBJ1-6; CDR3 DNA: TGTGCCAGCAGCTTAGGTCAGGAGGTCCTCTTT; CDR3 protein: CASSLGQEVLF
clone size: few; V gene: TRBV27; D gene: .; J gene: TRBJ1-5; CDR3 DNA: TGTGCCAGCAGTGTGGGGGGCAATCAGCCCCAGCATTTT; CDR3 protein: CASSVGGNQPQHF
clone size: .; V gene: TRBV9; D gene: .; J gene: TRBJ1-1; CDR3 DNA: TGTGCCAGCAGCGTAGGGGAGGTCCGGAACACTGAAGCTTTCTTT; CDR3 protein: CASSVGEVRNTEAFF
clone size: .; V gene: TRBV27; D gene: TRBD1; J gene: TRBJ1-5; CDR3 DNA: TGTGCCAGCAGGCCAGGGGGTTTAGGCAATCAGCCCCAGCATTTT; CDR3 protein: CASRPGGLGNQPQHF
clone size: .; V gene: TRBV24-1; D gene: .; J gene: TRBJ1-5; CDR3 DNA: TGTGCCACCAGTGACCCCACAGGCTATCAGCCCCAGCATTTT; CDR3 protein: CATSDPTGYQPQHF
clone size: .; V gene: TRBV6-6; D gene: TRBD1; J gene: TRBJ1-2; CDR3 DNA: TGTGCCAGCAGTTCCAGGGACAGACCGAACTATGGCTACACCTTC; CDR3 protein: CASSSRDRPNYGYTF
clone size: .; V gene: TRBV2; D gene: .; J gene: TRBJ2-5; CDR3 DNA: TGTGCCAGCAAATGGCGCCAAGAGACCCAGTACTTC; CDR3 protein: CASKWRQETQYF
clone size: .; V gene: TRBV4-2; D gene: TRBD2; J gene: TRBJ2-1; CDR3 DNA: TGTGCCAGCAGCCAAGAACTAGTAGCGGGGGGCCACAATGAGCAGTTCTTC; CDR3 protein: CASSQELVAGGHNEQFF
clone size: .; V gene: TRBV7-8; D gene: .; J gene: TRBJ2-2; CDR3 DNA: TGTGCCAGCAGCCCCGACGGACGGAACACCGGGGAGCTGTTTTTT; CDR3 protein: CASSPDGRNTGELFF
clone size: .; V gene: TRBV9; D gene: TRBD1; J gene: TRBJ1-6; CDR3 DNA: TGTGCCAGCAGCCTGGGACAGCTAAATTCACCCCTCCACTTT; CDR3 protein: CASSLGQLNSPLHF
clone size: .; V gene: TRBV27; D gene: .; J gene: TRBJ1-6; CDR3 DNA: TGTGCCAGCAGTCTCTACCCCACCGGAGATTCACCCCTCCACTTT; CDR3 protein: CASSLYPTGDSPLHF
clone size: .; V gene: TRBV24-1; D gene: TRBD1; J gene: TRBJ1-3; CDR3 DNA: TGTGCCACCAGTGATTCTTGGACAGGGCCTGGAAACACCATATATTTT; CDR3 protein: CATSDSWTGPGNTIYF
clone size: .; V gene: TRBV28; D gene: TRBD2; J gene: TRBJ2-5; CDR3 DNA: TGTGCCAGCAGTTTACGGGGGGAACTCGGGGAGACCCAGTACTTC; CDR3 protein: CASSLRGELGETQYF
clone size: .; V gene: TRBV30; D gene: .; J gene: TRBJ2-1; CDR3 DNA: TGTGCTGGAGCGTTACCGGGCTGGAGTGAGCAGTTCTTC; CDR3 protein: CAGALPGWSEQFF
clone size: .; V gene: TRBV5-8; D gene: TRBD2; J gene: TRBJ2-3; CDR3 DNA: TGTGCCAGCAGCTTGGCCTCGGGGGGACTCACGGATACGCAGTATTTT; CDR3 protein: CASSLASGGLTDTQYF
clone size: .; V gene: TRBV10-3; D gene: .; J gene: TRBJ1-4; CDR3 DNA: TGTGCCATCAGAGGCGACAGTACGGGAGGAGGTGAAAAACTGTTTTTT; CDR3 protein: CAIRGDSTGGGEKLFF
clone size: .; V gene: TRBV19; D gene: .; J gene: TRBJ1-1; CDR3 DNA: TGTGCCAGTAGTATTTTTATCGCACAGCCTTCTGAAGCTTTCTTT; CDR3 protein: CASSIFIAQPSEAFF
clone size: .; V gene: TRBV6-5; D gene: .; J gene: TRBJ2-7; CDR3 DNA: TGTGCCAGCACCCTATTCCGGGACAACTCCTACGAGCAGTACTTC; CDR3 protein: CASTLFRDNSYEQYF
clone size: few; V gene: TRBV5-5; D gene: .; J gene: TRBJ2-7; CDR3 DNA: TGTGCCAGCAGCTCGGGCCCGTCCTACGAGCAGTACTTC; CDR3 protein: CASSSGPSYEQYF
clone size: .; V gene: TRBV5-6; D gene: .; J gene: TRBJ2-5; CDR3 DNA: TGTGCCAGCAGCGGAGGTCAAGAGACCCAGTACTTC; CDR3 protein: CASSGGQETQYF